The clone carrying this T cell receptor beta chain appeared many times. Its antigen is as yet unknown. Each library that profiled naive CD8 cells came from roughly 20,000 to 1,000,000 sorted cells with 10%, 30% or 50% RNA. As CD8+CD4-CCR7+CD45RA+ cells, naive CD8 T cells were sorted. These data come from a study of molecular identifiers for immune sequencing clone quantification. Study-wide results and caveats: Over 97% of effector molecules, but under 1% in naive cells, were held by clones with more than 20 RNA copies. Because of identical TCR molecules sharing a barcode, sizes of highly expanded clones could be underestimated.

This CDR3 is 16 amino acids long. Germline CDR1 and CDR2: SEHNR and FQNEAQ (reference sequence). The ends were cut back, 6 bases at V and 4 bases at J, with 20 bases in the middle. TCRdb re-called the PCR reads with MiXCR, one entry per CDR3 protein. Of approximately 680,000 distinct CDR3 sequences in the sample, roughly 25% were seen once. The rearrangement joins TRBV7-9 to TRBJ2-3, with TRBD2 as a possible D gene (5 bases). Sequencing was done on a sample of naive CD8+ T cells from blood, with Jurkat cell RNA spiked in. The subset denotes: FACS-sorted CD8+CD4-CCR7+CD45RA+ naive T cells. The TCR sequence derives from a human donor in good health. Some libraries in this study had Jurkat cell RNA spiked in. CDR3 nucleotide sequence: TGTGCCAGCAGTCCGAGGACGGGAAAATTCGCAGATACGCAGTATTTT. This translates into CASSPRTGKFADTQYF. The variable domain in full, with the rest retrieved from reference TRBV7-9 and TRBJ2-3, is DTGVSQNPRHKITKRGQNVTFRCDPISEHNRLYWYRQTLGQGPEFLTYFQNEAQLEKSRLLSDRFSAERPKGSFSTLEIQRTEQGDSAMYLCASSPRTGKFADTQYFGPGTRLTVL.